This passage covers 11 T cell receptor beta chains from one sample sequenced in a study of graft-versus-host responses after intestinal transplantation. TCRdb's table, derived via immunoSEQ multiplex PCR, lists solely in-frame clones and lacks some. The sample holds 62,000 or so clones; about 90% are singletons and the top ten take approximately 1.6%. The source was PBMCs, collected 26 days after transplant. These receptors were collected from a human patient who received an intestinal transplant, so some T cells may come from the graft donor.

This clone was observed a single time. The J gene is TRBJ2-3, the V gene TRBV6-6, with D possibly TRBD1 on 5 matching bases. Per germline, CDR1 MNHNY and CDR2 SVGAGI (reference sequence). The CDR3 loop spans 14 amino acids. V gave up 6 bases and J gave up 0 bases, with 10 bases separating them. CDR3 protein: CASSHRRSTDTQYF. The CDR3, as DNA: TGTGCCAGCAGCCACAGGAGAAGCACAGATACGCAGTATTTT.

This chain connects TRBV28 to TRBJ1-5, with TRBD1 matching over 7 bases. The germline gives CDR1 MDHEN, CDR2 SYDVKM. The CDR3 has 14 residues. J was trimmed by 8 bases and V by 5 bases; bases with no gene match: 9. In DNA form, the CDR3 reads TGTGCCAGCAGTCCGAGACAGGGTCCGAAGCCCCAGCATTTT. The encoded protein is CASSPRQGPKPQHF.

The V and J genes are TRBV27 and TRBJ2-5; 9 bases line up with TRBD2. The trim removed 3 bases at V and 3 bases at J, leaving 8 bases unmatched. The CDR3 length is 16 residues. Germline CDR1 is MNHEY and CDR2 is SMNVEV (reference sequence). The CDR3 spells CASSFVTSGPEETQYF. CDR3 nucleotides: TGTGCCAGCAGTTTTGTGACTAGCGGACCCGAAGAGACCCAGTACTTC.

The chain carries TRBV28 and TRBJ2-3, with 9 bases that match TRBD2. The germline gives CDR1 MDHEN, CDR2 SYDVKM. This CDR3 region has 15 residues. V dropped 8 bases and J dropped 8; count of bases not matched to a gene: 14. CDR3 protein: CASAKGGREGVTQYF. The CDR3 nucleotides are TGTGCCAGCGCTAAAGGGGGGCGGGAGGGCGTTACGCAGTATTTT.

The chain recombines TRBV25-1 with TRBJ2-7, with D possibly matching TRBD2 (7 bases). This CDR3 has 12 amino acids. Trimming took 6 bases from V and 6 from J, leaving 12 bases between them. In germline, CDR1 is MGHDK, CDR2 SYGVNS. CDR3 loop: CASRRGLGEQYF. CDR3 nucleotide sequence: TGTGCCAGCAGGCGGGGGCTGGGCGAGCAGTACTTC.

The V call is TRBV28, the J call TRBJ2-1; 8 bases line up with TRBD1. Per the germline V gene, CDR1 is MDHEN and CDR2 is SYDVKM. The CDR3 totals 12 residues. V was pared by 2 bases and J by 16 bases, with 7 bases of the junction left unmatched. The CDR3, as DNA: TGTGCCAGCAGTTTAGTGGGCAGGGGGCGATTCTTC. Translated, it gives CASSLVGRGRFF.

In this sample, this clone turned up once. CDR3 nucleotide sequence: TGTGCCAGCAGCTTAGCGGGCGGGGCCTACGAGCAGTACTTC. It codes for CASSLAGGAYEQYF. The V and J genes are TRBV11-2 and TRBJ2-7, with D possibly TRBD2 on 6 matching bases. The germline V gene encodes CDR1 SGHAT and CDR2 FQNNGV. The CDR3 extends over 14 amino acids. Trimming stripped 1 base from V and 2 bases from J, with 9 bases between.

Only a few counts were recorded for this clone. This chain connects TRBV7-3 to TRBJ2-6; 7 positions match TRBD1. Germline assignment: CDR1 SGHTA and CDR2 FQGTGA. The CDR3 sequence is 19 residues long. V lost 4 bases and J lost 0; bases outside the gene matches: 12. As DNA, the CDR3 is TGTGCCAGCAGCTCGAGGGGGCTGGGGCCCATCTCTGGGGCCAACGTCCTGACTTTC. Its protein is CASSSRGLGPISGANVLTF.

V gene TRBV7-6 combines with J gene TRBJ2-1; TRBD2 aligns across 8 bases. After removal of 2 bases from V and 5 bases from J, the junction contained 8 bases not matched to a gene. There are 16 residues in the CDR3. CDR1 and CDR2 (germline): SGHVS, FNYEAQ. DNA of the CDR3: TGTGCCAGCAGCTTAAAAGAGCGGGAGTGGGACAATGAGCAGTTCTTC. Amino acid sequence: CASSLKEREWDNEQFF.

The chain employs TRBV27 and TRBJ1-2; a possible D gene is TRBD1 (6 bases). Between the trimmed V and J ends, which lost 4 bases and 3 bases, there was a span of 15 bases. The germline gives CDR1 MNHEY, CDR2 SMNVEV (reference sequence). The CDR3 extends over 15 amino acids. The CDR3 DNA reads as TGTGCCAGCAGTTACAACTACAGGGAAGACTATGGCTACACCTTC. Translation: CASSYNYREDYGYTF.

The chain combines TRBV27 with TRBJ1-5; D is unclear. The CDR3 contains 14 residues. V was pared by 1 base and J by 3 bases, with 7 bases between. CDR1 is MNHEY and CDR2 is SMNVEV in the germline V gene (reference sequence). CDR3: CASSLWPSNQPQHF. The CDR3 DNA sequence: TGTGCCAGCAGTTTATGGCCTTCCAATCAGCCCCAGCATTTT.